This paragraph reports one T cell receptor (beta chain). Its antigen is not known. Profiled with immunoSEQ multiplex PCR; TCRdb holds only in-frame clones, not every one. The table has tens of thousands of clones, around 79% seen once; the top ten hold approximately 3.8%. This sample is drawn from a study of radiotherapy plus CTLA-4 blockade in lung cancer. Study background: Of the patients, around 17% showed objective responses and about 30% attained disease control.

Study-wide results and caveats: Early clonal dynamics of blood T cells, together with interferon-beta, were reported as the best response predictor.

Germline loops: CDR1 SEHNR, CDR2 FQNEAQ (reference sequence). The length of the CDR3 is 15 residues. V dropped 5 bases and J dropped 7; count of bases not matched to a gene: 10. This specimen consisted of peripheral blood, obtained from a patient treated with radiotherapy plus ipilimumab. The genes are TRBV7-9 and TRBJ2-7; TRBD2 matches at 11 bases. This sequence was found in a human donor with non-small cell lung cancer who had a partial response to radiotherapy plus ipilimumab. Some clones in this sample may be carry-over from other donors' samples. The CDR3 here is CASSPSLAGVGEQYF. CDR3 DNA sequence: TGTGCCAGCAGCCCTTCACTAGCGGGAGTAGGGGAGCAGTACTTC. The full variable domain, with the rest looked up from reference TRBV7-9 and TRBJ2-7, is DTGVSQNPRHKITKRGQNVTFRCDPISEHNRLYWYRQTLGQGPEFLTYFQNEAQLEKSRLLSDRFSAERPKGSFSTLEIQRTEQGDSAMYLCASSPSLAGVGEQYFGPGTRLTVT.